The 10 T cell receptor beta chains below come from one sample, sequenced in a study of T cells in Graves' hyperthyroidism and ophthalmopathy. Regions amplified from RNA transcripts were the TCR beta CDR3 regions. The HTBI primer set served for first-round RT-PCR of the TCR CDR3. TCRdb reprocessed the multiplex PCR reads via MiXCR and lists one record per CDR3 protein. The repertoire includes around 300,000 distinct CDR3 sequences, roughly an eighth of them detected once, and 7.9% sits in the top ten. The material sequenced was blood. These receptors came from a woman aged 40 to 50 with Graves' hyperthyroidism.

This clonotype occurred many times. This chain connects TRBV6-1 to TRBJ1-2; D perhaps matches TRBD1 (6 bases). Germline values: CDR1 MNHNS, CDR2 SASEGT. Trimming cost V 0 bases and J 6 bases, with 14 bases left between them. The CDR3 length is 15 residues. The CDR3 bases are TGTGCCAGCAGTGAAGCTGCAGGGGCGTTGGATGGCTACACCTTC. It is translated as CASSEAAGALDGYTF.

This clonotype was counted at least ten times. V and J are TRBV20-1 and TRBJ1-1; a weak D match, TRBD1 (5 bases). From germline, CDR1 is DFQATT and CDR2 SNEGSKA (reference sequence). This CDR3 region has 14 residues. Trimming shortened V by 5 bases and J by 5 bases, and 18 bases separated the two germline ends. The CDR3 sequence is CSAAPGTGGTEAFF. The CDR3 nucleotides read TGCAGTGCTGCCCCCGGGACGGGGGGAACTGAAGCTTTCTTT.

This clonotype was recorded many times. The chain carries TRBV20-1 and TRBJ1-1; TRBD1 might be the D (6 bases). The CDR3 extends over 14 amino acids. Germline CDR1 is DFQATT and CDR2 is SNEGSKA (reference sequence). V lost 7 bases and J lost 2, with 17 bases in between. Here the CDR3 reads CSGISGVLNTEAFF. In nucleotides, the CDR3 is TGCAGTGGGATTTCAGGGGTGTTAAACACTGAAGCTTTCTTT.

This clonotype was detected many times. The chain has TRBV7-2 and TRBJ2-7, with 7 bases aligning to TRBD2. Germline CDR1 is SGHTA and CDR2 is FQGNSA. V lost 1 base and J lost 5; bases outside the gene matches: 8. The CDR3 contains 15 residues. CDR3: CASSLGYGGSHEQYF. CDR3 DNA sequence: TGTGCCAGCAGCTTAGGCTACGGCGGGAGCCACGAGCAGTACTTC.

This clonotype has at least ten counts. The rearrangement uses TRBV12-3 or TRBV12-4 and TRBJ2-3, with D tentatively TRBD1 (6 bases). V was clipped by 3 bases and J by 6 bases, with 16 bases between them. CDR3 size: 15 residues. CDR3 amino acids: CASSFPSSRGDTQYF. The CDR3 bases are TGTGCCAGCAGTTTTCCTAGCTCAAGGGGGGATACGCAGTATTTT.

At least ten counts were recorded for this clonotype. The chain combines TRBV7-6 with TRBJ2-3, with 7 bases identical to TRBD1. J was trimmed by 5 bases and V by 1 base; bases with no gene match: 15. The CDR3 has 18 residues. Germline assignment: CDR1 SGHVS and CDR2 FNYEAQ. The CDR3 protein is CASSLGARGPEVIDTQYF. CDR3 nucleotides: TGTGCCAGCAGCTTAGGGGCTAGGGGGCCGGAGGTCATAGATACGCAGTATTTT.

DNA of the CDR3: TGCAGTGCTCCAGGGACAGGACAAGAGACCCAGTACTTC. Amino acids: CSAPGTGQETQYF. The chain combines TRBV20-1 with TRBJ2-5; 8 bases are a match to TRBD1. V lost 5 bases and J lost 2; bases outside the gene matches: 4. The CDR3 sequence is 13 residues long. Per the germline V gene, CDR1 is DFQATT and CDR2 is SNEGSKA (reference sequence).

This clonotype was seen many times. This chain connects TRBV7-6 to TRBJ2-1; D possibly corresponds to TRBD2 (5 bases). The germline V gene has CDR1 SGHVS and CDR2 FNYEAQ. V shed 3 bases and J shed 9 bases, with 12 bases lying between them. This CDR3 spans 13 amino acids. CDR3 bases: TGTGCCAGCAGCTTGACTACTTTGGGTGAGCAGTTCTTC. It specifies CASSLTTLGEQFF. Full variable domain (remainder filled in from reference TRBV7-6 and TRBJ2-1): GAGVSQSPRYKVTKRGQDVALRCDPISGHVSLYWYRQALGQGPEFLTYFNYEAQQDKSGLPNDRFSAERPEGSISTLTIQRTEQRDSAMYRCASSLTTLGEQFFGPGTRLTVL.

This clonotype was recorded a few times. The CDR3 protein is CASSPHGSSTDTQYF. The CDR3 DNA is TGTGCCAGCAGCCCGCATGGATCTAGCACAGATACGCAGTATTTT. This chain joins TRBV7-9 and TRBJ2-3; no clear D gene. The CDR3 spans 15 residues. The germline V and J ends were trimmed by 5 bases and 0 bases, with 12 bases remaining between them. Germline V CDR1 and CDR2: SEHNR, FQNEAQ (reference sequence). Based on the CDR3 plus reference TRBV7-9 and TRBJ2-3, the full variable domain is DTGVSQNPRHKITKRGQNVTFRCDPISEHNRLYWYRQTLGQGPEFLTYFQNEAQLEKSRLLSDRFSAERPKGSFSTLEIQRTEQGDSAMYLCASSPHGSSTDTQYFGPGTRLTVL.

The chain carries TRBV3-1 and TRBJ2-5, with 15 bases aligning to TRBD2. Germline V gene lookup returns CDR1 LGHDT and CDR2 YNNKEL (reference sequence). V gave up 4 bases and J gave up 4 bases; unmatched junction bases: 4. The CDR3 covers 16 residues. Here the CDR3 reads CASSRRTSGRGETQYF. The DNA of the CDR3 is TGTGCCAGCAGCCGACGGACTAGCGGGAGGGGAGAGACCCAGTACTTC.